What follows are 29 T cell receptor beta chains derived from one specimen sequenced in a study of T cell responses to AZD1222 COVID-19 vaccine. The assay was immunoSEQ multiplex PCR, and TCRdb's table has in-frame clones only and misses some. The table includes 70,000 to 95,000 clones, around 90% detected once. Material: peripheral blood, obtained 28 days after the second AZD1222 dose. The receptors shown here come from an adult who received the AZD1222 COVID-19 vaccine.

This chain joins TRBV5-1 and TRBJ1-2; 7 positions agree with TRBD1. The germline CDR1 and CDR2 sequences are SGHRS and YFSETQ. This CDR3 has 13 residues. After removal of 4 bases from V and 4 bases from J, the junction contained 4 bases not matched to a gene. The CDR3 here is CASSPGQVYGYTF. The DNA for the CDR3 is TGCGCCAGCAGCCCAGGACAGGTCTATGGCTACACCTTC. Full variable domain (outside the CDR3, taken from reference TRBV5-1 and TRBJ1-2): KAGVTQTPRYLIKTRGQQVTLSCSPISGHRSVSWYQQTPGQGLQFLFEYFSETQRNKGNFPGRFSGRQFSNSRSEMNVSTLELGDSALYLCASSPGQVYGYTFGSGTRLTVV.

The chain's CDR3 is CASSLGPGGDEQYF. CDR3 sequence (DNA): TGTGCCAGCAGCCTGGGGCCAGGGGGGGACGAGCAGTACTTC. This sequence joins TRBV5-5 and TRBJ2-7, with D perhaps assigned TRBD1 or TRBD2 (7 bases each). Germline-derived CDR1 and CDR2 are SGHKS and YYEKEE (reference sequence). V was pared by 4 bases and J by 5 bases, with 16 bases between. This CDR3 contains 14 residues.

The chain has TRBV28 and TRBJ1-6; tentatively, D is TRBD1 (6 bases). The germline V gene encodes CDR1 MDHEN and CDR2 SYDVKM. CDR3 length equals 14 residues. Trimming shortened V by 3 bases and J by 4 bases, and 7 bases separated the two germline ends. CDR3 DNA sequence: TGTGCCAGCAGTTTCGGACAGTATAATTCACCCCTCCACTTT. Translating it yields CASSFGQYNSPLHF.

The V gene is TRBV7-3, the J gene TRBJ2-7; 7 nucleotides align to TRBD2. The length of the CDR3 is 14 residues. Per the germline V gene, CDR1 is SGHTA and CDR2 is FQGTGA. With 1 base clipped from V and 6 bases from J, the junction kept 6 bases outside the gene matches. CDR3 loop: CASSLNGGTSEQYF. The CDR3 nucleotides read TGTGCCAGCAGCTTAAACGGGGGGACCTCCGAGCAGTACTTC.

The CDR3 sequence: CASSSRTGGTDTQYF. DNA of the CDR3: TGTGCCAGCAGCTCAAGGACAGGGGGTACAGATACGCAGTATTTT. This chain joins TRBV11-1 and TRBJ2-3; 10 nucleotides match TRBD1. Germline V gene sequence: CDR1 SGHAT, CDR2 FQDESV (reference sequence). V was pared by 4 bases and J by 3 bases, with 4 bases of the junction left unmatched. The CDR3 runs to 15 residues.

This clone occurred once. The chain employs TRBV29-1 and TRBJ1-2; D not certain. The ends were cut back, 6 bases at V and 1 base at J, with 9 bases in the middle. CDR1 SQVTM and CDR2 ANQGSEA come from the germline V gene. The CDR3 is 12 residues long. The CDR3 nucleotides are TGCAGCGTCGCTACACATAACTATGGCTACACCTTC. Encoded protein: CSVATHNYGYTF. Full variable domain (missing parts from reference TRBV29-1 and TRBJ1-2): SAVISQKPSRDICQRGTSLTIQCQVDSQVTMMFWYRQQPGQSLTLIATANQGSEATYESGFVIDKFPISRPNLTFSTLTVSNMSPEDSSIYLCSVATHNYGYTFGSGTRLTVV.

V gene TRBV5-1 combines with J gene TRBJ2-1; D unresolved. The germline CDR1 and CDR2 sequences are SGHRS and YFSETQ. The CDR3 runs to 13 residues. With 2 bases removed from V and 10 bases from J, the gap between germline ends came to 13 bases. CDR3 protein: CASSFQGAREQFF. CDR3 DNA: TGCGCCAGCAGCTTCCAAGGCGCTCGGGAGCAGTTCTTC.

The chain recombines TRBV7-8 with TRBJ1-5, with D possibly matching TRBD1 (6 bases). This CDR3 region has 15 residues. The germline CDR1 and CDR2 sequences are SGHVS and FQNEAQ. Between the trimmed V and J ends, which lost 3 bases and 10 bases, there was a span of 19 bases. The CDR3 region has the DNA TGTGCCAGCAGCTTTGATGGGGGGCCCCAAGGACCCCAGCATTTT. Protein product: CASSFDGGPQGPQHF.

The chain employs TRBV28 and TRBJ1-6; unclear D gene. Deletions cut 2 bases from V and 2 bases from J, with 4 bases between. The V gene's germline CDR1 is MDHEN and CDR2 SYDVKM. This CDR3 spans 14 amino acids. CDR3 nucleotide sequence: TGTGCCAGCAGTTTAGAGACCTATAATTCACCCCTCCACTTT. It codes for CASSLETYNSPLHF. The whole variable domain, filled in from reference TRBV28 and TRBJ1-6, reads DVKVTQSSRYLVKRTGEKVFLECVQDMDHENMFWYRQDPGLGLRLIYFSYDVKMKEKGDIPEGYSVSREKKERFSLILESASTNQTSMYLCASSLETYNSPLHFGNGTRLTVT.

The chain is built from TRBV28 and TRBJ1-6; D is undetermined. The CDR3 covers 17 residues. Germline V gene data show CDR1 as MDHEN and CDR2 as SYDVKM. V lost 7 bases to trimming and J lost 0 bases, with 16 bases between them. For the CDR3, the DNA is TGTGCCAGCACCCTAGGACTGAAAAGCTCCTATAATTCACCCCTCCACTTT. Translation gives CASTLGLKSSYNSPLHF.

The chain links TRBV18 to TRBJ1-4; D gene uncertain. This CDR3 spans 16 amino acids. CDR1 KGHSH and CDR2 LQKENI come from the germline V gene. V was pared by 6 bases and J by 7 bases, with 21 bases between. The CDR3 nucleotides are TGTGCCAGCTCCGTTATGGGGTTGCAACTAGGTGAAAAACTGTTTTTT. Its translation: CASSVMGLQLGEKLFF.

J is TRBJ2-2 and V is TRBV19; D call uncertain. Per germline, CDR1 LNHDA and CDR2 SQIVND (reference sequence). The V and J ends lost 5 bases and 6 bases respectively, with 7 bases between them. This CDR3 region has 12 residues. In DNA form, the CDR3 reads TGTGCCAGTAGTGTCCAATCCGGGGAGCTGTTTTTT. This sequence encodes CASSVQSGELFF. The complete variable domain, with remaining parts taken from reference TRBV19 and TRBJ2-2, reads DGGITQSPKYLFRKEGQNVTLSCEQNLNHDAMYWYRQDPGQGLRLIYYSQIVNDFQKGDIAEGYSVSREKKESFPLTVTSAQKNPTAFYLCASSVQSGELFFGEGSRLTVL.

The V and J genes are TRBV28 and TRBJ1-2; perhaps TRBD1 as D (6 bases). Between the trimmed V and J ends, which lost 8 bases and 2 bases, there was a span of 12 bases. Germline CDR1 is MDHEN and CDR2 is SYDVKM. This CDR3 contains 13 residues. As DNA, the CDR3 is TGTGCCAGCCGGGTGGGGGCAAACTATGGCTACACCTTC. This codes for CASRVGANYGYTF.

The chain joins TRBV25-1 to TRBJ2-3; D gene ambiguous. Germline values: CDR1 MGHDK, CDR2 SYGVNS. Between the trimmed V and J ends, which lost 0 bases and 4 bases, there was a span of 2 bases. The CDR3 is 12 residues long. DNA for the CDR3: TGTGCCAGCAGTGAATACTCAGATACGCAGTATTTT. Its translation: CASSEYSDTQYF.

The genes are TRBV20-1 and TRBJ1-2; D call uncertain. The V and J ends lost 3 bases and 1 base respectively, with 6 bases between them. This CDR3 has 12 residues. CDR1 and CDR2 (germline): DFQATT, SNEGSKA (reference sequence). This chain's CDR3 is CSASTDNYGYTF. DNA of the CDR3: TGCAGTGCTAGTACAGATAACTATGGCTACACCTTC.

The chain joins TRBV5-1 to TRBJ2-7; 7 bases line up with TRBD1. This CDR3 region has 17 residues. Germline V lookup: CDR1 SGHRS, CDR2 YFSETQ. V was pared by 0 bases and J by 4 bases, with 13 bases of the junction left unmatched. The CDR3, as DNA: TGCGCCAGCAGCTTGGGAGGGGGCCAGGGAATGAGTTACGAGCAGTACTTC. This gives the protein CASSLGGGQGMSYEQYF.

The chain uses TRBV9 and TRBJ2-2, with 8 bases matching TRBD2. J gave up 6 bases and V 4 bases, and 14 bases lay outside the gene matches. Germline loops: CDR1 SGDLS, CDR2 YYNGEE. This CDR3 contains 17 residues. The CDR3 loop reads CASSFTGGPIEAGELFF. The CDR3 DNA is TGTGCCAGCAGCTTTACGGGGGGGCCCATCGAGGCCGGGGAGCTGTTTTTT.

The V gene is TRBV5-1, the J gene TRBJ2-7, with D perhaps TRBD1 (5 bases). The CDR3 consists of 18 residues. Trimming pared 0 bases from V and 1 base from J, leaving 20 bases between. Germline CDR1 SGHRS, CDR2 YFSETQ. The CDR3 is CASSLVPGNVRQSYEQYF. The CDR3 region has the DNA TGCGCCAGCAGCTTGGTGCCAGGGAACGTTCGGCAGTCCTACGAGCAGTACTTC.

V gene TRBV5-1 combines with J gene TRBJ2-3; TRBD2 aligns across 7 bases. This CDR3 has 15 amino acids. Germline V gene data show CDR1 as SGHRS and CDR2 as YFSETQ. Trimming took 0 bases from V and 2 from J; bases not matched to a gene: 3. CDR3 loop: CASSLGGGNTDTQYF. CDR3 DNA sequence: TGCGCCAGCAGCTTGGGCGGGGGAAACACAGATACGCAGTATTTT.

The V gene is TRBV6-1, the J gene TRBJ1-1; D is undetermined. The CDR3 sequence is 15 residues long. V was shortened by 2 bases and J by 5 bases, with 15 bases between the two germline ends. Germline values: CDR1 MNHNS, CDR2 SASEGT. The CDR3 region is CASSEIASLRTEAFF. The CDR3 DNA follows: TGTGCCAGCAGTGAAATTGCCTCATTAAGGACTGAAGCTTTCTTT.

The rearrangement links TRBV19 to TRBJ2-7; 9 bases align to TRBD1. Losses at the gene ends were 4 bases for V and 0 bases for J; bases not matched to a gene: 7. Germline loops: CDR1 LNHDA, CDR2 SQIVND (reference sequence). The CDR3 contains 16 residues. The CDR3 DNA follows: TGTGCCAGTAGTACCGGGACAGGGCGCTCCTCCTACGAGCAGTACTTC. It codes for CASSTGTGRSSYEQYF.

The V and J genes are TRBV7-6 and TRBJ2-2; the D gene is possibly TRBD2 (5 bases). CDR1 and CDR2 (germline): SGHVS, FNYEAQ. Trimming shortened V by 1 base and J by 7 bases, and 13 bases separated the two germline ends. This CDR3 has 15 residues. CDR3 residues: CASSLVQAGVGELFF. CDR3 DNA sequence: TGTGCCAGCAGCTTAGTCCAGGCCGGGGTCGGGGAGCTGTTTTTT. Looking up the rest from reference TRBV7-6 and TRBJ2-2 gives the full variable domain: GAGVSQSPRYKVTKRGQDVALRCDPISGHVSLYWYRQALGQGPEFLTYFNYEAQQDKSGLPNDRFSAERPEGSISTLTIQRTEQRDSAMYRCASSLVQAGVGELFFGEGSRLTVL.

V usage is TRBV7-2 and J usage is TRBJ1-2; 7 nucleotides match TRBD1. The CDR3 spans 12 residues. Germline CDR1 SGHTA, CDR2 FQGNSA. V trimming: 7 bases; J trimming: 8 bases; junction bases outside the gene matches: 7. For the CDR3, the DNA is TGTGCCAGCAACGACAGGGCCGGGGGCTACACCTTC. It yields the protein CASNDRAGGYTF. Full variable domain (remainder filled in from reference TRBV7-2 and TRBJ1-2): GAGVSQSPSNKVTEKGKDVELRCDPISGHTALYWYRQSLGQGLEFLIYFQGNSAPDKSGLPSDRFSAERTGGSVSTLTIQRTQQEDSAVYLCASNDRAGGYTFGSGTRLTVV.

The chain has TRBV27 and TRBJ2-3; 8 bases match TRBD2. Looked up from germline, CDR1 is MNHEY and CDR2 is SMNVEV (reference sequence). The CDR3 covers 15 residues. V lost 3 bases, J lost 9 bases, and 11 bases stayed unmatched. CDR3 nucleotide sequence: TGTGCCAGCAGTTTGACACTAGCGGTGGTCGAAACGCAGTATTTT. Its translation is CASSLTLAVVETQYF.

The V and J genes are TRBV7-9 and TRBJ2-2; 8 bases are a match to TRBD1. The length of the CDR3 is 17 residues. The J segment lost 4 bases and the V segment lost 4 bases, leaving 11 bases of the junction unmatched. Looked up from germline, CDR1 is SEHNR and CDR2 is FQNEAQ (reference sequence). CDR3 in DNA: TGTGCCAGCAGCTCCAGTGCAGGGGGCGCCCCCACCGGGGAGCTGTTTTTT. It encodes CASSSSAGGAPTGELFF.

The chain uses TRBV29-1 and TRBJ1-5, with TRBD1 matching over 7 bases. The CDR3 spans 14 residues. J lost 2 bases, V lost 6 bases, and 7 bases had no gene match. Germline assignment: CDR1 SQVTM and CDR2 ANQGSEA. CDR3 residues: CSVKDRDGNQPQHF. As DNA, the CDR3 is TGCAGCGTCAAAGACAGGGATGGCAATCAGCCCCAGCATTTT.

V is TRBV4-1 and J is TRBJ2-7; either TRBD1 or TRBD2 may supply D (5 bases each). The CDR3 totals 18 residues. Trimming stripped 0 bases from V and 0 bases from J, with 18 bases between. CDR1 is MGHRA and CDR2 is YSYEKL in the germline V gene. The CDR3 region is CASSQEAGHIRGSYEQYF. As DNA, the CDR3 is TGCGCCAGCAGCCAAGAGGCAGGGCATATACGGGGCTCCTACGAGCAGTACTTC.

This chain connects TRBV30 to TRBJ1-5; no reliable D call. V shed 1 base and J shed 3 bases, with 7 bases lying between them. Germline V gives CDR1 GTSNPN, CDR2 SVGIG (reference sequence). The CDR3 covers 13 residues. CDR3 region: CAWSGLNNQPQHF. Here the CDR3 DNA reads TGTGCCTGGAGTGGACTGAACAATCAGCCCCAGCATTTT.

V is TRBV4-3 and J is TRBJ2-3; 7 nucleotides line up with TRBD2. Germline V gives CDR1 LGHNA, CDR2 YSLEER. This CDR3 spans 17 amino acids. J was trimmed by 4 bases and V by 0 bases; bases with no gene match: 10. CDR3 bases: TGCGCCAGCAGCCAAGACCCCGGGCTAGCGGTTTCAGATACGCAGTATTTT. It specifies CASSQDPGLAVSDTQYF.